What follows describes a single T cell receptor (beta chain). Its antigen is not known. Possible read error: a much larger clone is one base away. Because the CDR3's place on the DNA is in doubt, the DNA is left out and the CDR3 is given as listed by TCRdb. These patients, aged 18 to 65, had recently diagnosed hyperthyroidism lasting under 2 months. Each diagnosis drew on symptoms, thyroxine, TRAb, thyroid ultrasound and orbital computed tomography findings. This sample is drawn from a study of T cells in Graves' hyperthyroidism and ophthalmopathy. Study-wide points: In blood, most of the thyroid clonotypes expanded above 0.001 were also present.

Amplification yielded TCR beta CDR3 regions, with RNA transcripts as the source. Using the HTBI primer set, a first-round RT-PCR was run on the TCR CDR3. TCRdb independently ran MiXCR on the multiplex PCR reads; one entry per CDR3 protein. The sample consists of some 250,000 distinct CDR3 sequences, just over 14% of them appearing once. The sequence came from a woman in her thirties or forties with Graves' hyperthyroidism that later progressed to Graves' ophthalmopathy. The sequenced material came from blood.

CDR3 region: CASSVGPGSYEHYF. The V call is TRBV9, the J call TRBJ2-7; the table names TRBD1, a call not compared with the DNA. The CDR3 extends over 14 residues, inclusive of both ends. CDR1 and CDR2 (germline): SGDLS, YYNGEE.